This entry is about one TCR beta chain. As yet, its antigen is unknown. The PCR contained 60 Vbeta and 13 Jbeta primers. Only in-frame clones appear in the TCRdb table, and some are missing; sequencing was by immunoSEQ multiplex PCR. The sample consists of 160,000 or so clones, approximately 80% of them appearing once. These data come from a study of cytomegalovirus exposure and HLA in healthy donors. Healthy bone marrow donors made up the donor group. The CDR3 has 13 amino acids. V was clipped by 7 bases and J by 1 base, with 8 bases between them. Germline assignment: CDR1 MNHEY and CDR2 SMNVEV (reference sequence). Broader study findings: Most TCR sequences proved rare, with some public TCRs found in many donors. An analysis done earlier found most TCR beta V segments productive about 90% or about 30% of the time.

V is TRBV27 and J is TRBJ1-3; unclear D gene. The sample was PBMCs. The clonotype comes from a young man in good health and CMV-seropositive. The CDR3, as DNA: TGTGCCAGCACCCCCGAGTCTGGAAACACCATATATTTT. Protein sequence: CASTPESGNTIYF.